This T cell receptor (beta chain) was retrieved from a study of radiotherapy plus CTLA-4 blockade in lung cancer. CDR3 length equals 13 residues. Germline V gene sequence: CDR1 ENHRY, CDR2 SYGVKD. The V gene end was trimmed by 4 bases and the J gene end by 2 bases; junction bases not matched to a gene: 1. Assay: immunoSEQ multiplex PCR; the TCRdb copy retains only in-frame clones and omits some. Among just over 60,000 clones listed, approximately 77% were seen once. In chemo-refractory metastatic non-small-cell lung cancer, patients got ipilimumab CTLA-4 blockade together with focal radiation. This clone is medium-sized (0.01 to 0.1%) by share.

V usage is TRBV10-3 and J usage is TRBJ1-2; 7 positions match TRBD1. Sequenced material: peripheral blood, taken from a patient treated with radiotherapy plus ipilimumab. This clonotype was sampled from a human donor with non-small cell lung cancer who had a complete response to radiotherapy plus ipilimumab. Written as DNA, the CDR3 is TGTGCCATCAGTGCGACAGGGAACTATGGCTACACCTTC. Protein: CAISATGNYGYTF.